A single sample gave rise to the 22 T cell receptor beta chains below, sequenced in a study of tissue T cells after allogeneic stem cell transplantation. Only in-frame clones appear in the TCRdb table, and some are missing; sequencing was by immunoSEQ multiplex PCR. The sample lists around 7,600 clones; around 42% were seen once. Stated time point: mouse harvest day 7 after allogeneic transplant. Tail vein injection delivered 10^7 T-cell-depleted bone marrow cells and 10^6 splenic CD5+ T cells. Input material: gut tissue. The receptor source for this set is a female BALB/c mouse given C57BL/6 T cells with graft-versus-host disease after an allogeneic hematopoietic cell transplant.

This clone showed up just once. Germline and genes here are mouse. The sequence runs out 1 residue before the end of the CDR3; the remainder is reconstructed from the germline J gene. This chain connects TRBV26 to TRBJ2-3, with TRBD1 matching over 7 bases. The ends lost 2 bases at V and 0 bases at J; junction bases unmatched: 2. Germline V CDR1 and CDR2: KGHPV, FQNQEV (reference sequence). This CDR3 comprises 15 residues. The CDR3 DNA, read in part, is TGTGCCAGCAGTCTGGGGACAGCTAGTGCAGAAACGCTGTAT. Encoded protein: CASSLGTASAETLY. The full CDR3 is CASSLGTASAETLYF.

Points on this clone: Each gene name is a mouse one. Read sequence stops 1 residue before the CDR3 end, and the germline J gene provides the missing end. The chain combines TRBV26 with TRBJ2-4; perhaps TRBD1 as D (6 bases). Germline CDR1 reads KGHPV; CDR2 reads FQNQEV (reference sequence). V was shortened by 4 bases and J by 1 base, with 9 bases between the two germline ends. This CDR3 is 14 amino acids long. The chain's CDR3 is CASSPAGGQNTLYF. The covered CDR3 bases are TGTGCCAGCAGTCCGGCAGGGGGTCAAAACACCTTGTAC.

Turning to this clone: Gene and germline names: mouse. From the germline J gene comes the end of the CDR3, since the read stops 1 residue before it. The chain links TRBV5 to TRBJ1-2, with D possibly matching TRBD1 (5 bases). The CDR3 loop spans 15 amino acids. V was pared by 0 bases and J by 0 bases, with 8 bases between. Germline assignment: CDR1 LGHNA and CDR2 YNLKQL (reference sequence). Partial CDR3 DNA: TGTGCCAGCAGCCAAGATTCCAGGGCAAACTCCGACTACACC. Encoded protein: CASSQDSRANSDYT. The full CDR3 protein is CASSQDSRANSDYTF.

Remarks on this clone: All gene names here are mouse names. The missing CDR3 end, 1 residue past where the read stops, is filled in from the germline J gene. The J gene is TRBJ1-2, the V gene TRBV26, with D possibly TRBD1 on 5 matching bases. The V and J ends lost 0 bases and 6 bases respectively, with 5 bases between them. Per germline, CDR1 KGHPV and CDR2 FQNQEV (reference sequence). This CDR3 is built from 12 residues. CDR3: CASSLSDTDYTF. The CDR3 DNA, read in part, is TGTGCCAGCAGTCTGTCGGACACCGACTACACC.

Remarks on this clone: The gene symbols are mouse symbols. The CDR3 sequence: CASSPRLGGEDTQYF. The part of the CDR3 DNA that was read is TGTGCAAGCAGCCCCCGACTGGGGGGGGAGGACACCCAGTAC. V usage is TRBV16 and J usage is TRBJ2-5; TRBD2 matches 11 bases. Read data end 1 residue before the CDR3 end; the end is taken from the germline J gene. The germline gives CDR1 SGHSA, CDR2 FRNQAP. V gave up 5 bases and J gave up 6 bases; unmatched junction bases: 7. This CDR3 spans 15 amino acids.

Concerning this clone itself: Gene names and germline match the mouse. The CDR3 end lies 1 residue beyond the end of the read and is filled in from the germline J gene. The genes are TRBV13-1 and TRBJ2-7; 7 bases fit TRBD1. Germline trimming cut 3 bases from V and 7 bases from J; bases unmatched to any gene: 7. The CDR3 length is 13 residues. Per the germline V gene, CDR1 is NSHNY and CDR2 is SYGAGN. CDR3 sequence: CASSGQGDGEQYF. CDR3 DNA (partial): TGTGCCAGCAGTGGACAGGGAGATGGGGAACAGTAC.

This clone is medium-sized in the sample. Genes here carry mouse names. Read coverage stops 1 residue before the CDR3 terminus; the germline J gene supplies the remainder. The chain is built from TRBV5 and TRBJ2-5, with 10 bases lining up with TRBD1. The trim removed 1 base at V and 2 bases at J, leaving 0 bases unmatched. Germline V lookup: CDR1 LGHNA, CDR2 YNLKQL (reference sequence). This CDR3 spans 15 amino acids. CDR3: CASSQGTGGQDTQYF. The covered CDR3 bases are TGTGCCAGCAGCCAAGGGACAGGGGGCCAAGACACCCAGTAC.

This clone has just a few counts. Gene names follow the mouse nomenclature. The read halts 1 residue ahead of the CDR3 end, with the missing end drawn from the germline J gene. The rearrangement joins TRBV26 to TRBJ1-3; a weak D match, TRBD1 (5 bases). V dropped 2 bases and J dropped 0 bases, with 5 bases sitting between them. This CDR3 comprises 14 residues. The germline CDR1 and CDR2 sequences are KGHPV and FQNQEV (reference sequence). CDR3 residues: CASSLDSSGNTLYF. Incomplete CDR3 DNA: TGTGCCAGCAGTCTGGACAGTTCTGGAAATACGCTCTAT.

Comment on this clone: All gene names here are mouse names. The read finishes 1 residue shy of the CDR3 end, and the germline J gene is used to complete it. This chain links TRBV15 with TRBJ1-3; 8 nucleotides match TRBD1. With 7 bases clipped from V and 2 bases from J, the junction kept 4 bases outside the gene matches. Germline V lookup: CDR1 SGHND, CDR2 FRSKSL. This CDR3 has 14 amino acids. The CDR3 sequence: CASKTTGAGNTLYF. CDR3 bases read: TGTGCCAGCAAGACGACAGGGGCTGGAAATACGCTCTAT.

Regarding this clone: Gene names and germline match the mouse. From the germline J gene comes the end of the CDR3, since the read stops 1 residue before it. The chain couples TRBV3 to TRBJ1-3; D is unclear. Per germline, CDR1 SNHLY and CDR2 FYNGKV (reference sequence). CDR3 length equals 14 residues. The V gene lost 5 bases and the J gene lost 0 bases, with 8 bases spanning the gap. CDR3 DNA, as far as it was read: TGTGCCAGCAGCCCCCCCAGTTCTGGAAATACGCTCTAT. Translating gives CASSPPSSGNTLY. The whole CDR3 region reads CASSPPSSGNTLYF.

Note on this clone: Mouse names are used for the genes. The read ends 1 residue early relative to the CDR3; the germline J gene fills the gap. Other DNA sequences within the sample encode an identical CDR3. The chain carries TRBV12-2 and TRBJ2-1; 11 bases are a match to TRBD2. Germline V gene sequence: CDR1 SGHLS, CDR2 HYDKME. The ends lost 2 bases at V and 6 bases at J; junction bases unmatched: 2. The CDR3 totals 14 residues. CDR3 sequence: CASSPDWGVAEQFF. Partial CDR3 DNA: TGTGCCAGCTCTCCGGACTGGGGGGTTGCTGAGCAGTTC.

A word on this clone: The germline and genes are mouse ones. The CDR3 end is not reached by the read, which stops 1 residue before it; the germline J gene fills it in. J is TRBJ2-5 and V is TRBV12-2, with D perhaps TRBD2 (7 bases). The CDR3 has 15 residues. Trimming took 0 bases from V and 5 from J, leaving 14 bases between them. In germline, CDR1 is SGHLS, CDR2 HYDKME. The sequenced part of the CDR3 DNA is TGTGCCAGCTCTCTCGGTCTGGGGGCCGGAGACACCCAGTAC. Amino acids: CASSLGLGAGDTQY. The complete CDR3 protein is CASSLGLGAGDTQYF.

This clone was recorded once. The gene names here belong to mouse. Sequencing ends 1 residue short of the CDR3 end; the germline J gene provides the rest. V gene TRBV13-1 combines with J gene TRBJ2-4; maybe TRBD1 (5 bases). The CDR3 contains 14 residues. The ends were cut back, 3 bases at V and 0 bases at J, with 8 bases in the middle. CDR1 and CDR2 (germline): NSHNY, SYGAGN. CDR3 in amino acids: CASSVTVSQNTLYF. CDR3 DNA, as far as it was read: TGTGCCAGCAGTGTGACAGTTAGTCAAAACACCTTGTAC.

Concerning this clone itself: The listed genes are named as in mouse. Read coverage stops 1 residue before the CDR3 terminus; the germline J gene supplies the remainder. This chain connects TRBV3 to TRBJ1-2, with TRBD1 matching 7 bases. Germline CDR1 reads SNHLY; CDR2 reads FYNGKV (reference sequence). The junction had 0 bases not matched to a gene; V was cut back by 5 bases and J by 0 bases. The CDR3 spans 13 residues. The CDR3 DNA, read in part, is TGTGCCAGCAGCGACAGGGCAAACTCCGACTACACC. Amino acid sequence: CASSDRANSDYT. The full-length CDR3 reads as CASSDRANSDYTF.

With respect to this clone: Genes and germline come from the mouse. The CDR3 is cut off 1 residue early in the read; its end comes from the germline J gene. The J gene is TRBJ2-5, the V gene TRBV15, with a weak D call TRBD2 (6 bases). The germline gives CDR1 SGHND, CDR2 FRSKSL. Between the trimmed V and J ends, which lost 3 bases and 7 bases, there was a span of 8 bases. This CDR3 spans 12 amino acids. Partial CDR3 DNA: TGTGCCAGCAGTTTGGGGGGAAACACCCAGTAC. Translated, it gives CASSLGGNTQY. In full, the CDR3 is CASSLGGNTQYF.

This clone is termed medium-sized (0.01 to 0.1%). Here the gene names and germline are mouse. The sequenced fragment ends 1 residue before the CDR3 boundary, so the rest is inferred from the germline J gene. The chain employs TRBV23 and TRBJ2-7; TRBD2, the D gene given by the table, was not confirmed from the DNA. CDR3 length: 13 residues. From germline, CDR1 is KGHTA and CDR2 FQNQQP. The CDR3 protein is CSSSRAGGLEQYF. Incomplete CDR3 DNA: TGCTCCAGCAGTCGGGCTGGGGGGCTTGAACAGTAC. The whole variable domain, remainder taken from reference TRBV23 and TRBJ2-7, is DAAVTQKPRYLIKMKGQEAEMKCIPEKGHTAVFWYQQKQSKELKFLIYFQNQQPLDQIDMVKERFSAVCPSSSLCSLGIRTCEAEDSALYLCSSSRAGGLEQYFGPGTRLTVL.

The table lists this clone with a few counts. Gene names and germline match the mouse. The observed sequence ends 1 residue before the CDR3 terminus, with the missing tail filled in from the germline J gene. The rearrangement joins TRBV17 to TRBJ2-5; 11 bases match TRBD2. The CDR3 is made up of 14 amino acids. From germline, CDR1 is MNHDT and CDR2 YYDKIL. The V and J ends lost 4 bases and 6 bases, in that order; junction bases with no gene match: 3. CDR3 sequence reads: CASSNWGGGDTQYF. The CDR3 DNA, read in part, is TGTGCTAGCAGTAACTGGGGGGGCGGGGACACCCAGTAC.

On this clone: Gene names follow the mouse nomenclature. The CDR3 end is not reached by the read, which stops 1 residue before it; the germline J gene fills it in. The chain recombines TRBV3 with TRBJ1-3; D is possibly TRBD1 (5 bases). Germline V CDR1 and CDR2: SNHLY, FYNGKV (reference sequence). The CDR3 is made up of 13 amino acids. V lost 5 bases and J lost 1, with 6 bases in between. CDR3 region: CASSPGSGNTLYF. The sequenced CDR3 bases are TGTGCCAGCAGCCCAGGGTCTGGAAATACGCTCTAT.

This clone was picked up a small number of times. Gene names and germline refer to mouse. The CDR3 goes on 1 residue after the read ends, and that part is filled in from the germline J gene. The V call is TRBV3, the J call TRBJ2-7; tentatively, D is TRBD1 (6 bases). The germline V gene has CDR1 SNHLY and CDR2 FYNGKV (reference sequence). Trimming cost V 6 bases and J 1 base, with 10 bases left between them. CDR3 length equals 13 residues. The CDR3 sequence: CASSPTGSYEQYF. The sequenced CDR3 bases are TGTGCCAGCAGTCCCACAGGGTCCTATGAACAGTAC.

On this clone: Any gene name here is a mouse gene name. The read comes to an end 1 residue before the CDR3 does, leaving the germline J gene to fill in the end. The chain employs TRBV13-3 and TRBJ2-1, with a weak D call TRBD1 (6 bases). CDR1 and CDR2 from the germline V gene are NNHDY and SYVADS. V was shortened by 1 base and J by 4 bases, with 9 bases between the two germline ends. This CDR3 comprises 14 residues. Partial CDR3 DNA: TGTGCCAGCAGTGATCTGGACAGATATGCTGAGCAGTTC. This encodes CASSDLDRYAEQF. In full, the CDR3 reads CASSDLDRYAEQFF.

As concerns this clone: Germline and genes: mouse. The read gets to within 1 residue of the CDR3 end, and the germline J gene fills in the rest. This chain links TRBV3 with TRBJ2-5; the D is unclear. The CDR3 is made up of 12 amino acids. V was cut by 3 bases and J by 0 bases, with 1 base left in between. Germline V gene sequence: CDR1 SNHLY, CDR2 FYNGKV (reference sequence). The sequenced part of the CDR3 DNA is TGTGCCAGCAGCTTTAACCAAGACACCCAGTAC. Its translation: CASSFNQDTQY. The whole CDR3 is CASSFNQDTQYF.

A note on this clone: Gene and germline names: mouse. Sequencing ends 1 residue short of the CDR3 end; the germline J gene provides the rest. V and J are TRBV26 and TRBJ1-6; D possibly corresponds to TRBD1 (6 bases). TRBJ1-6 is recorded as an ORF, its role being uncertain. Germline V gene lookup returns CDR1 KGHPV and CDR2 FQNQEV (reference sequence). The CDR3 covers 14 residues. With 2 bases removed from V and 6 bases from J, the gap between germline ends came to 8 bases. The chain's CDR3 is CASSLTGRNSPLYF. Incomplete CDR3 DNA: TGTGCCAGCAGTCTGACAGGGCGTAATTCGCCCCTCTAC.